These 20 T cell receptor beta chains were sequenced from one sample in a study of OX40 agonist ivuxolimab in advanced cancers. The method was immunoSEQ multiplex PCR; TCRdb's version includes in-frame clones alone and lacks a portion of them. This repertoire shows some 80,000 clones, around nine tenths found once; its top ten account for 0.65% to 0.8%. Sequenced material: CD4+ or CD8+ T cells sorted from blood, taken in a trial of the OX40 agonist ivuxolimab. The receptors were gathered from an adult with an advanced solid tumor such as melanoma, head and neck, liver or kidney cancer.

In its sample, this clone was seen a few times. V is TRBV10-3 and J is TRBJ1-2; D is unclear. Trimming took 4 bases from V and 1 from J, leaving 10 bases between them. Germline CDR1 ENHRY, CDR2 SYGVKD. The CDR3 is 14 amino acids. CDR3 protein: CAISGRDINYGYTF. CDR3 DNA: TGTGCCATCAGTGGCCGAGACATTAACTATGGCTACACCTTC.

A remark on this clone: One end of the junction fails to match germline, which may point to a read error. The rearrangement links TRBV2 to TRBJ1-2; D is unresolved. Germline CDR1 SNHLY, CDR2 FYNNEI. The length of the CDR3 is 12 residues. In nucleotides, the CDR3 is TGTGCCAGCAGTCCAAACCCACAGAGAACAGTCTTC. It yields the protein CASSPNPQRTVF.

The chain links TRBV5-4 to TRBJ2-5; TRBD1 matches 7 bases. The CDR3 sequence is 14 residues long. With V trimmed by 3 bases and J by 3 bases, 5 bases remained unmatched. Germline CDR1 reads SGHNT; CDR2 reads YYREEE (reference sequence). Written as DNA, the CDR3 is TGTGCCAGCAGCTCGCCAACAGGGGAAGAGACCCAGTACTTC. This translates into CASSSPTGEETQYF. Full variable domain (rest looked up from reference TRBV5-4 and TRBJ2-5): ETGVTQSPTHLIKTRGQQVTLRCSSQSGHNTVSWYQQALGQGPQFIFQYYREEENGRGNFPPRFSGLQFPNYSSELNVNALELDDSALYLCASSSPTGEETQYFGPGTRLLVL.

The chain's CDR3 is CASQTGSPVKAFF. The DNA for the CDR3 is TGTGCCAGCCAGACAGGGTCTCCGGTTAAAGCTTTCTTT. This chain uses TRBV6-5 with TRBJ1-1, with 7 bases matching TRBD1. There are 13 residues in the CDR3. V shed 8 bases and J 9 bases; nucleotides not matched to a gene: 12. Per germline, CDR1 MNHEY and CDR2 SVGAGI.

The chain carries TRBV4-2 and TRBJ2-1; D possibly corresponds to TRBD2 (5 bases). Deletions cut 2 bases from V and 0 bases from J, with 11 bases between. The CDR3 has 16 residues. Germline CDR1 is LGHNA and CDR2 is YNFKEQ. The CDR3 DNA is TGTGCCAGCAGCCAATCCGGGGTGAGCTCCTACAATGAGCAGTTCTTC. Its translation is CASSQSGVSSYNEQFF.

This clone appeared a few times. This chain uses TRBV5-5 with TRBJ1-1, with TRBD1 identical over 7 bases. The CDR3 covers 15 residues. Per germline, CDR1 SGHKS and CDR2 YYEKEE (reference sequence). After removal of 3 bases from V and 4 bases from J, the junction contained 9 bases not matched to a gene. CDR3 nucleotide sequence: TGTGCCAGCAGCTGGACAGGAATTGATAGCACTGAAGCTTTCTTT. Amino acids: CASSWTGIDSTEAFF. Full variable domain (outside the CDR3, taken from reference TRBV5-5 and TRBJ1-1): DAGVTQSPTHLIKTRGQQVTLRCSPISGHKSVSWYQQVLGQGPQFIFQYYEKEERGRGNFPDRFSARQFPNYSSELNVNALLLGDSALYLCASSWTGIDSTEAFFGQGTRLTVV.

This rearrangement joins TRBV11-2 to TRBJ1-2; D not certain. The CDR3 runs 15 residues. Germline V gene sequence: CDR1 SGHAT, CDR2 FQNNGV. V lost 5 bases and J lost 4, with 17 bases in between. The CDR3 region is CASSPVRRTGYGYTF. CDR3 in DNA: TGTGCCAGCAGCCCTGTTCGCAGGACTGGCTATGGCTACACCTTC.

This clone was found once. The chain combines TRBV5-4 with TRBJ2-3; the D is unclear. CDR1 is SGHNT and CDR2 is YYREEE in the germline V gene (reference sequence). V was clipped by 0 bases and J by 2 bases, with 7 bases between them. The CDR3 extends over 14 amino acids. CDR3 nucleotide sequence: TGTGCCAGCAGCTTGGCTGGGGTCACAGATACGCAGTATTTT. This sequence encodes CASSLAGVTDTQYF.

The chain recombines TRBV29-1 with TRBJ1-1, with unresolved D. Looked up from germline, CDR1 is SQVTM and CDR2 is ANQGSEA. The CDR3 spans 13 residues. V dropped 4 bases and J dropped 0 bases, with 9 bases sitting between them. The CDR3 here is CSVVTAVNTEAFF. The CDR3 DNA is TGCAGCGTTGTTACGGCAGTGAACACTGAAGCTTTCTTT.

This chain joins TRBV27 and TRBJ1-6; D call uncertain. CDR1 is MNHEY and CDR2 is SMNVEV in the germline V gene (reference sequence). The V end lost 4 bases, the J end lost 8 bases, and 12 bases lay between the germline ends. The CDR3 has 14 amino acids. CDR3 protein: CASSWVGLHSPLHF. The CDR3 DNA is TGTGCCAGCAGTTGGGTAGGGTTGCATTCACCCCTCCACTTT.

The count of this clone is one. V and J are TRBV19 and TRBJ2-1, with D perhaps matching TRBD1 (6 bases). Germline V gene sequence: CDR1 LNHDA, CDR2 SQIVND (reference sequence). The V gene lost 5 bases and the J gene lost 1 base, with 9 bases spanning the gap. This CDR3 is 14 amino acids long. CDR3 sequence: CASSGGQSYNEQFF. The DNA for the CDR3 is TGTGCCAGTAGTGGGGGACAATCCTACAATGAGCAGTTCTTC.

CDR3 nucleotides: TGTGCCAGCAGCGTAGGGGGATCCGGGACTAGCGGTTCCTACGAGCAGTACTTC. Protein: CASSVGGSGTSGSYEQYF. The rearrangement joins TRBV9 to TRBJ2-7; 11 nucleotides match TRBD2. V shed 0 bases, J shed 1 base, and the junction held 9 bases outside the gene matches. Germline V lookup: CDR1 SGDLS, CDR2 YYNGEE. The CDR3 extends over 18 amino acids.

In DNA form, the CDR3 reads TGTGCCAGCAGAACGGACAGCTCCTACGAGCAGTACTTC. The encoded protein is CASRTDSSYEQYF. V usage is TRBV6-5 and J usage is TRBJ2-7, with a tentative D call TRBD1 (6 bases). Germline CDR1 reads MNHEY; CDR2 reads SVGAGI. CDR3 length: 13 residues. Trimming cost V 6 bases and J 0 bases, with 9 bases left between them.

This chain joins TRBV15 and TRBJ2-1; D possibly matches TRBD1 or TRBD2 (6 bases each). Germline lookup yields CDR1 LNHNV and CDR2 YYDKDF (reference sequence). With 2 bases removed from V and 5 bases from J, the gap between germline ends came to 16 bases. There are 16 residues in the CDR3. The CDR3 sequence is CATSRSLGGPNNEQFF. The CDR3 nucleotides read TGTGCCACCAGCAGATCTTTGGGGGGCCCGAACAATGAGCAGTTCTTC.

This clone was seen a single time. This chain joins TRBV11-2 and TRBJ2-5, with D perhaps matching TRBD1 (5 bases). The germline V gene encodes CDR1 SGHAT and CDR2 FQNNGV. This CDR3 spans 13 amino acids. Trimming shortened V by 5 bases and J by 4 bases, and 11 bases separated the two germline ends. CDR3 in amino acids: CASSHVGRETQYF. CDR3 bases: TGTGCCAGCAGCCACGTGGGGCGAGAGACCCAGTACTTC.

V and J are TRBV30 and TRBJ2-1; 7 bases are shared with TRBD1. Unmatched junction bases numbered 11, after V lost 2 bases and J lost 7 bases. There are 15 residues in the CDR3. Germline loops: CDR1 GTSNPN, CDR2 SVGIG (reference sequence). This CDR3 reads CAWSPLSDRVNEQFF. DNA of the CDR3: TGTGCCTGGAGTCCCCTATCCGACAGGGTAAATGAGCAGTTCTTC.

CDR3: CASSRPGTGYNEQFF. As DNA, the CDR3 is TGTGCCAGCAGTAGACCCGGGACGGGATACAATGAGCAGTTCTTC. The chain combines TRBV27 with TRBJ2-1; D tentatively fits TRBD1 or TRBD2 (5 bases each). The CDR3 spans 15 residues. Trimming stripped 5 bases from V and 4 bases from J, with 15 bases between. Germline-derived CDR1 and CDR2 are MNHEY and SMNVEV (reference sequence).

The chain combines TRBV29-1 with TRBJ2-3; the D is unclear. V lost 1 base and J lost 7, with 9 bases in between. The CDR3 loop spans 12 amino acids. The germline CDR1 and CDR2 sequences are SQVTM and ANQGSEA. The CDR3 sequence: CSVEGIQNTQYF. DNA for the CDR3: TGCAGCGTTGAAGGGATTCAGAATACGCAGTATTTT.

This chain connects TRBV27 to TRBJ2-7; D is unclear. The CDR3 is made up of 14 amino acids. The germline gives CDR1 MNHEY, CDR2 SMNVEV (reference sequence). The V end was cut by 5 bases, the J end by 2 bases, with 13 bases between. CDR3 amino acids: CASSPRTFTYEQYF. The CDR3, as DNA: TGTGCCAGCAGTCCACGGACCTTTACCTACGAGCAGTACTTC.

J is TRBJ2-1 and V is TRBV19; 9 bases fit TRBD2. Germline V gene data show CDR1 as LNHDA and CDR2 as SQIVND (reference sequence). The junction had 11 bases not matched to a gene; V was cut back by 4 bases and J by 7 bases. This CDR3 is 16 amino acids long. The CDR3 coding sequence is TGTGCCAGTAGTAATATAGCGGGAGTCGGTGGGAATGAGCAGTTCTTC. It yields the protein CASSNIAGVGGNEQFF.